This note documents a single TCR beta chain sequence. Its antigen is undetermined. The identical CDR3 is also encoded by other nucleotide sequences in the sample. As every portion of the isolated RNA was reverse transcribed, the sequencing read expressed TCRB transcripts. Measured with immunoSEQ multiplex PCR; TCRdb has only the in-frame clones, and not every one. The data show under 250,000 clones, about 14% seen once. This entry comes from a study of beta chain features in type 1 diabetes. Study-level points and caveats: Any PCR bias toward short templates would affect both groups alike. Naive, central memory and regulatory TCRB repertoires appeared more similar among patients than healthy donors.

A sort by CD45RO/CCR7/CD25/CD127/CD95/CD27 yielded CD4+ naive, central memory, regulatory and stem cell-like memory cells. Trimming shortened V by 5 bases and J by 4 bases, and 11 bases separated the two germline ends. The germline CDR1 and CDR2 sequences are LNHDA and SQIVND (reference sequence). The CDR3 runs 13 residues. This clonotype was obtained from a woman aged 40 to 50 in good health. The sequencing input was naive CD4+ T cells from blood. The chain links TRBV19 to TRBJ2-5; no definite D call. Written as DNA, the CDR3 is TGTGCCAGTAGTCGAAACCGAGGAGAGACCCAGTACTTC. This encodes CASSRNRGETQYF. Full variable domain (missing parts from reference TRBV19 and TRBJ2-5): DGGITQSPKYLFRKEGQNVTLSCEQNLNHDAMYWYRQDPGQGLRLIYYSQIVNDFQKGDIAEGYSVSREKKESFPLTVTSAQKNPTAFYLCASSRNRGETQYFGPGTRLLVL.